Below, 22 T cell receptor beta chains from the same sample are listed, as sequenced in a study of blood T cell repertoires in COVID-19 (TCRdb year 2020). Library generation was performed with the immunoSEQ multiplex PCR assay. TCRdb re-hosts the immuneACCESS table, in-frame sequences only. Its copies lack some clones; in the studies checked, an unresolved V gene accounts for under half of them, and the cause for the rest is not known. This sample lists about 260,000 clones; about 90% were detected once. Approximately 1.6% of the sample is in the top ten clones. The source material was peripheral blood. These receptors all come from a woman in her thirties or forties who had recovered from COVID-19.

The chain combines TRBV5-5 with TRBJ1-1, with no clear D. The CDR3 extends over 12 amino acids. V lost 4 bases and J lost 10, with 14 bases in between. Germline CDR1 reads SGHKS; CDR2 reads YYEKEE (reference sequence). This CDR3 reads CASSPRVGVAFF. The CDR3 coding sequence is TGTGCCAGCAGCCCGAGGGTCGGGGTAGCTTTCTTT.

This chain uses TRBV9 with TRBJ1-1; D is perhaps TRBD1 (6 bases). The CDR3 is 14 amino acids. Germline V gene data show CDR1 as SGDLS and CDR2 as YYNGEE. Between the trimmed V and J ends, which lost 6 bases and 1 base, there was a span of 13 bases. CDR3 loop: CASTPRTANTEAFF. In DNA form, the CDR3 reads TGTGCCAGCACCCCCCGGACAGCGAACACTGAAGCTTTCTTT. Supplemented by reference TRBV9 and TRBJ1-1, the full variable domain reads DSGVTQTPKHLITATGQRVTLRCSPRSGDLSVYWYQQSLDQGLQFLIQYYNGEERAKGNILERFSAQQFPDLHSELNLSSLELGDSALYFCASTPRTANTEAFFGQGTRLTVV.

In this sample, this clone turned up a few times. V and J are TRBV6-1 and TRBJ1-5; perhaps TRBD1 as D (6 bases). V lost 3 bases and J 3 bases, leaving 15 bases between the germline ends. The CDR3 extends over 16 amino acids. CDR1 MNHNS and CDR2 SASEGT come from the germline V gene. The CDR3 loop is CASSDQDSAYNQPQHF. The CDR3 DNA reads TGTGCCAGCAGTGATCAGGACAGTGCCTACAATCAGCCCCAGCATTTT.

The rearrangement links TRBV29-1 to TRBJ1-2, with a weak D call TRBD1 (5 bases). Germline CDR1 SQVTM, CDR2 ANQGSEA. Trimming removed 5 bases from V and 1 base from J, with 14 bases in between. The CDR3 totals 14 residues. CDR3 in amino acids: CSVRRGTGNYGYTF. The CDR3 DNA sequence: TGCAGCGTTAGGAGGGGCACGGGTAACTATGGCTACACCTTC.

V gene TRBV5-5 combines with J gene TRBJ1-3; D is uncertain. V lost 4 bases to trimming and J lost 1 base, with 9 bases between them. This CDR3 spans 14 amino acids. Germline V CDR1 and CDR2: SGHKS, YYEKEE (reference sequence). CDR3 residues: CASSPLTSGNTIYF. CDR3 DNA sequence: TGTGCCAGCAGCCCTCTAACTTCTGGAAACACCATATATTTT.

The V gene is TRBV27, the J gene TRBJ1-5; D perhaps matches TRBD1 (6 bases). This CDR3 contains 14 residues. The germline CDR1 and CDR2 sequences are MNHEY and SMNVEV (reference sequence). The ends were cut back, 3 bases at V and 4 bases at J, with 10 bases in the middle. The CDR3 reads CASSLGGPNQPQHF. In DNA form, the CDR3 reads TGTGCCAGCAGTTTGGGGGGGCCAAATCAGCCCCAGCATTTT.

This chain uses TRBV9 with TRBJ1-5; 10 nucleotides agree with TRBD1. J lost 7 bases, V lost 0 bases, and 1 base had no gene match. CDR1 is SGDLS and CDR2 is YYNGEE in the germline V gene. The CDR3 runs 14 residues. The CDR3 DNA reads as TGTGCCAGCAGCGTAGGGGACAGGGGACAGCCCCAGCATTTT. Translated: CASSVGDRGQPQHF. Full variable domain (outside the CDR3, taken from reference TRBV9 and TRBJ1-5): DSGVTQTPKHLITATGQRVTLRCSPRSGDLSVYWYQQSLDQGLQFLIQYYNGEERAKGNILERFSAQQFPDLHSELNLSSLELGDSALYFCASSVGDRGQPQHFGDGTRLSIL.

This clone has only a few counts. Other DNA sequences in the sample encode the same CDR3. The J gene is TRBJ1-1, the V gene TRBV5-4, with D perhaps matching TRBD1 (6 bases). Per germline, CDR1 SGHNT and CDR2 YYREEE (reference sequence). The CDR3 has 15 residues. The ends were cut back, 0 bases at V and 0 bases at J, with 9 bases in the middle. The DNA of the CDR3 is TGTGCCAGCAGCTTGGGTACAGGGTTGAACACTGAAGCTTTCTTT. Translated: CASSLGTGLNTEAFF. Variable domain in full (rest from reference TRBV5-4 and TRBJ1-1): ETGVTQSPTHLIKTRGQQVTLRCSSQSGHNTVSWYQQALGQGPQFIFQYYREEENGRGNFPPRFSGLQFPNYSSELNVNALELDDSALYLCASSLGTGLNTEAFFGQGTRLTVV.

This chain joins TRBV7-9 and TRBJ2-2; 7 bases line up with TRBD2. V shed 4 bases and J 2 bases; nucleotides not matched to a gene: 13. This CDR3 comprises 18 residues. CDR1 and CDR2 from the germline V gene are SEHNR and FQNEAQ (reference sequence). CDR3 DNA sequence: TGTGCCAGCAGCTCGACGTCGCGGGGGAGACCTAACACCGGGGAGCTGTTTTTT. It specifies CASSSTSRGRPNTGELFF.

As concerns this clone: One end of the junction fails to match germline, which may point to a read error. This chain connects TRBV5-1 to TRBJ1-6; D not resolved. Germline CDR1 and CDR2: SGHRS and YFSETQ. The CDR3 sequence is 16 residues long. The CDR3: CASSLAPSSYDSPLHF. The DNA for the CDR3 is TGCGCCAGCAGCTTGGCCCCATCGAGCTATGATTCACCCCTCCACTTT. Combining the CDR3 with reference TRBV5-1 and TRBJ1-6 gives the whole variable domain KAGVTQTPRYLIKTRGQQVTLSCSPISGHRSVSWYQQTPGQGLQFLFEYFSETQRNKGNFPGRFSGRQFSNSRSEMNVSTLELGDSALYLCASSLAPSSYDSPLHFGNGTRLTVT.

The chain links TRBV6-5 to TRBJ1-2; TRBD1 matches 11 bases. There are 15 residues in the CDR3. After removal of 2 bases from V and 5 bases from J, the junction contained 4 bases not matched to a gene. CDR1 MNHEY and CDR2 SVGAGI come from the germline V gene. The CDR3 bases are TGTGCCAGCAGTTACCGGGACAGGGGGGGGTATGGCTACACCTTC. The encoded protein is CASSYRDRGGYGYTF.

The chain links TRBV3-1 (or the pseudogene TRBV3-2) to TRBJ1-2; D gene ambiguous. Trimming left V 6 bases short and J 8 bases short, with 16 bases between. CDR1 LGHDT and CDR2 YNNKEL come from the germline V gene (reference sequence). The CDR3 loop spans 13 amino acids. The CDR3 DNA follows: TGTGCCAGCAGTGCCACCCGAGGTGTGGGCTACACCTTC. Encoded protein: CASSATRGVGYTF.

The J gene is TRBJ1-1, the V gene TRBV20-1; tentatively, D is TRBD1 (5 bases). There are 15 residues in the CDR3. Between the trimmed V and J ends, which lost 3 bases and 1 base, there was a span of 15 bases. Germline CDR1 reads DFQATT; CDR2 reads SNEGSKA (reference sequence). The CDR3 reads CSASSRAGKNTEAFF. As DNA, the CDR3 is TGCAGTGCTAGTAGCAGGGCCGGAAAGAACACTGAAGCTTTCTTT.

The chain links TRBV4-3 to TRBJ2-1, with no clear D. The CDR3 is 14 amino acids. Germline CDR1 and CDR2: LGHNA and YSLEER. The V end lost 3 bases, the J end lost 7 bases, and 13 bases lay between the germline ends. This CDR3 is CASSHKINNNEQFF. The CDR3 DNA is TGCGCCAGCAGCCACAAGATTAACAATAATGAGCAGTTCTTC.

This chain joins TRBV3-1 (or the pseudogene TRBV3-2) and TRBJ2-5, with 7 bases fitting TRBD2. Losses at the gene ends were 5 bases for V and 3 bases for J; bases not matched to a gene: 6. The CDR3 contains 14 residues. Germline V gene lookup returns CDR1 LGHDT and CDR2 YNNKEL (reference sequence). The CDR3 sequence is CASSWGRGEETQYF. The CDR3 coding sequence is TGTGCCAGCAGCTGGGGACGGGGGGAAGAGACCCAGTACTTC.

The genes are TRBV25-1 and TRBJ1-6; TRBD1 is a possible D gene (5 bases). Looked up from germline, CDR1 is MGHDK and CDR2 is SYGVNS. The V gene lost 3 bases and the J gene lost 4 bases, with 10 bases spanning the gap. The CDR3 covers 15 residues. This chain's CDR3 is CASSDSRGYNSPLHF. CDR3 in DNA: TGTGCCAGCAGTGACTCCCGGGGGTATAATTCACCCCTCCACTTT.

The rearrangement joins TRBV27 to TRBJ1-6, with 8 bases matching TRBD1. The CDR3 has 15 residues. Trimming at V came to 3 bases and at J to 8 bases, leaving 6 bases not matched to a gene. Germline V gives CDR1 MNHEY, CDR2 SMNVEV (reference sequence). The CDR3 DNA is TGTGCCAGCAGTTTGAGTTCAGGGGGCCATTCACCCCTCCACTTT. This gives the protein CASSLSSGGHSPLHF.

The chain uses TRBV18 and TRBJ2-7, with D maybe TRBD2 (5 bases). Trimming cost V 3 bases and J 3 bases, with 6 bases left between them. Germline-derived CDR1 and CDR2 are KGHSH and LQKENI. The CDR3 is 12 amino acids. The CDR3 sequence is CASSPGVYEQYF. In nucleotides, the CDR3 is TGTGCCAGCTCACCGGGAGTCTACGAGCAGTACTTC. The full variable domain, completed using reference TRBV18 and TRBJ2-7, is NAGVMQNPRHLVRRRGQEARLRCSPMKGHSHVYWYRQLPEEGLKFMVYLQKENIIDESGMPKERFSAEFPKEGPSILRIQQVVRGDSAAYFCASSPGVYEQYFGPGTRLTVT.

The V call is TRBV19, the J call TRBJ1-5; D perhaps matches TRBD1 (5 bases). Looked up from germline, CDR1 is LNHDA and CDR2 is SQIVND (reference sequence). Trimming took 7 bases from V and 5 from J, leaving 12 bases between them. This CDR3 is built from 13 residues. The CDR3 DNA is TGTGCCAGTAAGGGCGCGGGGGATCAGCCCCAGCATTTT. The encoded protein is CASKGAGDQPQHF.

The chain has TRBV30 and TRBJ2-7; D tentatively reads TRBD1 or TRBD2 (7 bases each). Trimming stripped 5 bases from V and 2 bases from J, with 13 bases between. CDR1 is GTSNPN and CDR2 is SVGIG in the germline V gene (reference sequence). The CDR3 loop spans 13 amino acids. The CDR3 is CAWGGDSPYEQYF. CDR3 in DNA: TGTGCCTGGGGGGGGGACAGTCCCTACGAGCAGTACTTC.

The chain links TRBV5-4 to TRBJ2-5; the D gene is possibly TRBD2 (5 bases). Germline assignment: CDR1 SGHNT and CDR2 YYREEE (reference sequence). The germline V and J ends were trimmed by 3 bases and 1 base, with 16 bases remaining between them. There are 16 residues in the CDR3. The CDR3 spells CASSSEGGLGQETQYF. The CDR3 DNA is TGTGCCAGCAGCTCGGAAGGCGGACTTGGCCAAGAGACCCAGTACTTC.

The V gene is TRBV18, the J gene TRBJ1-5; possibly TRBD1 for D (6 bases). The ends were cut back, 6 bases at V and 7 bases at J, with 16 bases in the middle. Germline lookup yields CDR1 KGHSH and CDR2 LQKENI. This CDR3 is 14 amino acids long. Here the CDR3 reads CASSPGGMDQPQHF. The CDR3 DNA sequence: TGTGCCAGCTCCCCGGGGGGCATGGACCAGCCCCAGCATTTT.